These 7 T cell receptor beta chains were all obtained from the same sample, sequenced in a study of T cells in Graves' hyperthyroidism and ophthalmopathy. Amplified TCR beta CDR3 regions came from RNA transcripts. Primed by the HTBI set, a first-round RT-PCR was run on the TCR CDR3. MiXCR was run by TCRdb on the multiplex PCR reads, yielding one entry per CDR3 protein. The sample gives approximately 520,000 distinct CDR3 sequences, about a fifth of which show up once; approximately 26% is in the top ten. Sequencing used blood. Receptor source: a man younger than 35 with Graves' hyperthyroidism.

This clonotype showed up many times. This rearrangement joins TRBV28 to TRBJ2-5; D is perhaps TRBD1 or TRBD2 (6 bases each). V lost 3 bases and J 1 base, leaving 24 bases between the germline ends. The CDR3 is 19 residues long. The V gene's germline CDR1 is MDHEN and CDR2 SYDVKM. DNA of the CDR3: TGTGCCAGCAGTTTGAGCAAGTGGGGGGCGTCGACTCTCCAAGAGACCCAGTACTTC. Residues: CASSLSKWGASTLQETQYF. Full variable domain (rest looked up from reference TRBV28 and TRBJ2-5): DVKVTQSSRYLVKRTGEKVFLECVQDMDHENMFWYRQDPGLGLRLIYFSYDVKMKEKGDIPEGYSVSREKKERFSLILESASTNQTSMYLCASSLSKWGASTLQETQYFGPGTRLLVL.

This clonotype was counted many times. The genes are TRBV12-3 or TRBV12-4 and TRBJ1-1; the D gene is possibly TRBD1 (5 bases). V lost 5 bases and J lost 0, with 13 bases in between. The CDR3 is 15 residues long. CDR3 sequence (DNA): TGTGCCAGCAGTCTCGCCGACAGATTGAACACTGAAGCTTTCTTT. Amino acid sequence: CASSLADRLNTEAFF.

This clonotype was seen repeatedly, ten times or more. The chain carries TRBV5-1 and TRBJ2-2; D is possibly TRBD1 (5 bases). CDR1 and CDR2 from the germline V gene are SGHRS and YFSETQ. The V end lost 4 bases, the J end lost 1 base, and 20 bases lay between the germline ends. CDR3 length equals 18 residues. The CDR3 protein is CASSTGGAGKRNTGELFF. The CDR3 DNA sequence: TGCGCCAGCAGCACCGGTGGGGCAGGGAAGAGGAACACCGGGGAGCTGTTTTTT. Full variable domain (remainder filled in from reference TRBV5-1 and TRBJ2-2): KAGVTQTPRYLIKTRGQQVTLSCSPISGHRSVSWYQQTPGQGLQFLFEYFSETQRNKGNFPGRFSGRQFSNSRSEMNVSTLELGDSALYLCASSTGGAGKRNTGELFFGEGSRLTVL.

This clonotype has ten or more counts. The V gene is TRBV20-1, the J gene TRBJ1-5; D perhaps matches TRBD1 (6 bases). This CDR3 contains 14 residues. The germline V gene has CDR1 DFQATT and CDR2 SNEGSKA (reference sequence). Deletions cut 3 bases from V and 7 bases from J, with 16 bases between. The CDR3 reads CSASVAPQGQPQHF. The CDR3 bases are TGCAGTGCTAGCGTGGCTCCTCAGGGGCAGCCCCAGCATTTT.

CDR3 sequence (DNA): TGCGCCAGCAGCCACCTCGGGGCCCTTGGAAACACCATATATTTT. Translated: CASSHLGALGNTIYF. This rearrangement joins TRBV4-1 to TRBJ1-3; D might be TRBD1 (5 bases). With 3 bases removed from V and 3 bases from J, the gap between germline ends came to 12 bases. CDR1 is MGHRA, CDR2 YSYEKL, per germline. CDR3 length equals 15 residues.

This clonotype occurred many times. The chain joins TRBV11-2 to TRBJ2-5, with D possibly matching TRBD2 (5 bases). This CDR3 region has 14 residues. The V and J ends lost 1 base and 3 bases respectively, with 9 bases between them. Looked up from germline, CDR1 is SGHAT and CDR2 is FQNNGV. The CDR3 DNA reads TGTGCCAGCAGCTTAGGGGCGCGGGAAGAGACCCAGTACTTC. This codes for CASSLGAREETQYF.

This clonotype was observed at least ten times. This rearrangement joins TRBV28 to TRBJ1-2; 9 bases map to TRBD1. The CDR3 consists of 15 residues. The germline CDR1 and CDR2 sequences are MDHEN and SYDVKM. With 4 bases clipped from V and 4 bases from J, the junction kept 7 bases outside the gene matches. CDR3 nucleotides: TGTGCCAGCAGTTCCGGGACAGGGACGGCCTATGGCTACACCTTC. Its protein is CASSSGTGTAYGYTF.